This TCR beta chain emerged from a study of blood T cell repertoires in COVID-19 (TCRdb year 2020). At the level of the whole study: The collaborator samples originated in the United States, Italy and Spain and spanned the acute and convalescent phases of COVID-19. The material from the prospective study consisted of cDNA or gDNA derived from T cells, B-cell-depleted T cells, or PBMCs. The dataset comprised deeply sampled blood TCRbeta repertoires from subjects exposed to, actively infected with, or recovered from COVID-19. The repertoires were released in a freely available public database intended as a resource for research on the immune response to SARS-CoV-2. Samples were obtained from the ongoing ImmuneRACE study (first 160 participants) and from over 1,000 subjects provided by 6 global collaborators. Nearly every sample came with metadata listing a de-identified subject ID, COVID-19 status, age in years and sex. Where available, HLA class I and class II types were taken from metadata supplied by the sample provider and were not determined by assay-based typing. Study-wide conclusions, independent of this receptor: Clinical and demographic metadata were provided uncurated, with the amount varying by source and participant.

From the cysteine through the phenylalanine, the CDR3 covers 14 amino acids. The sequence is cut down to CDR3 DNA, 42 bases in frame from base 1. This clone was seen a single time. Its antigen remains unidentified. Base qualities are missing; no much larger clone stands one base away. TCRbeta CDR3 regions were amplified from genomic DNA by means of the immunoSEQ Assay, a bias-controlled multiplex PCR. The authors processed their data as follows. Nucleated cell counts per sample were estimated from amplification of reference gene primers within the assay. Sequence reads were collapsed and filtered to measure the absolute abundance of every unique TCRbeta CDR3 rearrangement. For each sample, productive Simpson clonality was calculated as the square root of Simpson's diversity index over productive rearrangements. What TCRdb holds here is the immuneACCESS table cut down to in-frame rearrangements. Part of the clones is not present; checked against another copy, under half of the missing clones reflect an unresolved V gene, and the others are unexplained. D and trimming were read from the DNA, whereas the V and J calls and clone size are those reported in that table. Across this sample there are a few hundred thousand clones, with 75% to 90% seen only once. Of the sample, about 10% falls within the top ten clones.

At one collaborating source in Seattle, patients were enrolled during active infection and were followed longitudinally through the course of disease. Each collaborating institution followed its own protocols to collect whole blood in K2EDTA tubes. For TCRbeta analysis, collaborators shipped samples in one of three forms: frozen whole blood, isolated PBMCs, or DNA extracted from either of those sample types. The sample was peripheral blood. This TCR was recovered from a woman between 65 and 79 years old with COVID-19, enrolled during active disease. The rearrangement combines TRBV21-1 with TRBJ2-4; no check of the table's D call, TRBD1, against the DNA was made. TRBV21-1 is deemed a pseudogene. The CDR3 is CASSLGQGENIQYF. The nucleotide sequence is given as TGTGCCAGCAGCTTAGGACAGGGTGAAAACATTCAGTACTTC.